This TCR beta chain was found in a study of blood T cells in healthy people across ages. This CDR3 is 10 amino acids long. The germline V and J ends were trimmed by 8 bases and 5 bases, with 6 bases remaining between them. Together with a sample-barcoded 5' primer, a J-beta primer mix was included in a second PCR lasting about 7 to 11 cycles. TCRdb passed the 5' RACE reads through MiXCR, listing each CDR3 protein once. The sample includes about 2 million distinct CDR3 sequences, about 50% of them seen just once. The TCR was taken from a woman aged 40 to 55 in good health. Source material: blood. The rearrangement joins TRBV12-3 or TRBV12-4 to TRBJ1-1; no clear D gene. The CDR3 DNA reads TGTGCCAGCGCTAGGACTGAAGCTTTCTTT. It translates to CASARTEAFF.